This T cell receptor (beta chain) was observed in a study of cytomegalovirus exposure and HLA in healthy donors (dated by TCRdb to about 2017). About the full investigation: An earlier analysis of a few hundred of the donors reported under 300 Gb of sequence data and 95 million to 140 million unique TCR beta sequences obtained from 180 million or so T cells. Roughly 300 gigabases of sequencing data and some 85 million unique TCR sequences were included in an early release covering 500 to 750 HLA-typed donors. Of the roughly 400 genotyped donors, 65% to 90% fell in the genetic ancestry cluster associated with self-reported Caucasian donors. The aim of the study was to test whether cataloging public T cell receptors could identify signatures of past pathogen exposure. The T cell repertoires of about 700 subjects were profiled by immunosequencing and related to cytomegalovirus serostatus. A separate validation cohort of roughly 130 different subjects was used in addition to the 666-subject first cohort. The study combined high-throughput TCR immunosequencing, statistical association of individual TCRs with disease status, and machine learning to predict cytomegalovirus infection status. To study patterns of TCR occurrence, a later analysis re-analyzed previously published TCR beta repertoires from hundreds of donors and added high-resolution HLA genotyping. The later analysis used no new phenotypic data to find candidate immune exposures, relying instead on TCR beta sequences and their occurrence across donors. An earlier analysis of 587 of the donors used high-throughput TCR beta sequencing to judge whether each TCR beta V gene segment behaved as functional or pseudogenic. Alongside the repertoire data, information on donor age, sex, ethnicity and CMV serostatus was compiled. In a later genetic analysis, genome-wide SNP genotypes for about 55% of the 666 donors were used, and that subset was treated as a discovery cohort. Every discovery cohort repertoire had been produced on one sequencing platform. HLA typing included class I and class II loci at four-digit resolution. The number of donors typed differed by locus, with about 629-640 for A, B, C, DRB1 and DQB1, over 500 for DQA1, nearly 610 for DPA1, and around 430 for DPB1. A handful of DR-DQ haplotypes were handled as single units for association and clustering because linkage in the cohort was strong. Across some 400 genotyped donors of the cohort, an average of about 220,000 unique TCR beta nucleotide sequences per donor were sequenced, and roughly a sixth of those sequences were non-productive. Overall study outcomes, separate from this receptor: Some IMGT-functional V segments, including TRBV6-2 and TRBV6-3, could not be told apart with the 87-base-pair reads, so those segments were excluded. A few of the identified cytomegalovirus-associated TCR beta chains were confirmed in vitro to be specific for cytomegalovirus antigens. For the cohort, immune exposure information was limited to CMV serostatus. The classifier was reported to diagnose cytomegalovirus status with high specificity and sensitivity in both the original cohort and the validation cohort. Most TCR sequences were observed very rarely across donors, whereas some public TCRs were present in many individuals. A later genetic analysis reported fewer N-insertions in productive TCRs among donors in an Asian-associated ancestry cluster than the roughly 620-donor mean. The sequencing pipeline was judged likely to have produced a cluster of highly shared sequence variants as a technical artifact. According to a later analysis, TCR association rates differed among HLA loci, with DRB1 alleles showing the most associated TCRs and HLA-C alleles showing the fewest. Assigning TCR associations to individual alleles was difficult when HLA alleles, especially DR and DQ, strongly co-occurred. A later analysis found that most CMV-associated TCR beta chains appeared HLA-restricted, with HLA associations seemingly driven largely by CMV exposure. A later analysis reported that several top co-occurrence clusters appeared linked to parvovirus B19, influenza, CMV and Epstein-Barr virus. The cohort was sequenced for TCR beta chains only, and without alpha or paired-chain data the features that could be detected were limited. A later genetic analysis associated a missense DCLRE1C variant with V-gene and J-gene trimming of TCR beta chains, and an independent cohort replicated the association. At a false discovery rate of 0.05, a later analysis linked under 20,000 TCR beta sequences to specific HLA alleles. A total of 150 to 200 TCR beta chains were listed by the study as associated with cytomegalovirus. In a later analysis, HLA-associated TCR beta chains were found to be more clonally expanded and to have lower generation probabilities than equally common non-associated chains. Because some donors lacked HLA typing at each locus, the association tests relied only on the typed subset. In an earlier analysis of around 600 of the donors, most TCR beta V segments were observed in productive rearrangements about 87% or about 30% of the time, broadly matching IMGT annotations. A further reported finding was that TCR beta sequences accurately predicted the HLA-A and HLA-B alleles for most subjects in the first cohort. Sequencing depth was assumed to be roughly uniform across donors in the presence/absence analyses, though that assumption may not hold. Over 15 rarely observed V segments, including chromosome 9 orphons, were excluded from the earlier analysis of about 600 of the donors because counts were too low. Correlated functional status among segregating V segments might be attributable to linkage disequilibrium, but an unknown experimental factor could not be ruled out. It was suggested by the authors that the approach could potentially be generalized to other disease states and immunological phenotypes.

Preparation of the library involved the immunoSEQ multiplex PCR assay. A mixture of 60 forward primers for TCR Vbeta segments and 13 reverse primers for TCR Jbeta segments was used in the multiplex PCR. The CDR3 region of rearranged TCR beta genes was amplified from genomic DNA with a multiplex PCR assay. The Illumina HiSeq System was used to sequence the amplified TCR beta libraries as 87-base-pair reads. On the study's bioinformatics: A later analysis tallied around 82 million unique TCR beta chains across the 666 repertoires, and approximately 11 million of those chains were shared by two or more donors. To remove PCR and sequencing errors, raw reads were error-corrected and collapsed into unique sequences using a nearest-neighbor algorithm that merged closely related sequences. To assign V, D and J gene segments, CDR3 sequences were aligned to IMGT reference sequences. Each retained sequence needed at least a six-nucleotide match to both a V gene segment and a J gene segment. A rearrangement was called productive if the CDR3 had no stop codons and remained in frame with V and J, and every other rearrangement was called non-productive. CDR3 was defined by IMGT convention, running from the second conserved V-encoded cysteine to the conserved J-encoded phenylalanine. The earlier analysis of about 610 of the donors excluded sequences that lacked an unambiguous match to a single V gene segment. In an earlier analysis of approximately 590 of the donors, V segments were called functional above 56.7% productive rearrangements and were called segregating when the between-donor standard deviation exceeded 5%. A statistical classification framework was built for diagnosing cytomegalovirus status from the catalog of TCR beta chain sequences. A later analysis assigned V and J genes by comparing TCR nucleotide sequences with IMGT/GENE-DB human TR gene sequences. Using the TCRdist pipeline, a later analysis assigned CDR3 sequences along with most-parsimonious VDJ recombination scenarios. In a later analysis, each TCR beta chain was defined by its CDR3 amino acid sequence together with its V-gene family, and reads without a unique V-gene family were excluded. In a later analysis, a few hundred highly shared, low-generation-probability nucleotide sequences were removed to address suspected cross-contamination and a sequencing artifact. For each public chain, a later analysis derived a clonal expansion index from normalized ranks of inferred template counts within each repertoire. A later analysis computed generation probabilities with a VDJ recombination model fitted to out-of-frame rearrangements, and checked the results against IGoR. In a later analysis, TCR-TCR, TCR-HLA and TCR-CMV co-occurrence was scored with hypergeometric tests, and a repertoire-size bias correction was applied to TCR pairs. False discovery rates were estimated in a later analysis by permuting HLA or CMV assignments 20 times. In a later analysis, co-occurring TCRs were grouped using DBSCAN, and TCRdist sequence similarity was added for clustering within HLA-allele-positive subsets. For co-occurrence clustering, repertoires with fewer than 30,000 or more than 120,000 public chains were excluded, along with several repertoires with anomalous nucleotide sharing. TCRdb re-hosts the immuneACCESS table, in-frame sequences only. Its copies lack some clones; in the studies checked, an unresolved V gene accounts for under half of them, and the cause for the rest is not known. V, J and clone size reflect that table, while D and trimming were determined from the DNA. This sample is represented by around 180,000 clones; roughly 80% of them were singletons. The ten top clones hold approximately 2.5% of the sample.

This clone was detected only a few times. Its antigen specificity is not known. One junction end disagrees with the germline gene, perhaps due to a read error. The cohort was made up of 650 to 700 healthy bone marrow donors. At the time of sampling, all cohort members were nominally healthy, though unrecorded immune exposures were likely present. The donor was CMV seronegative and was included in the group of a few hundred seronegative cohort members. A peripheral blood sample was collected from each donor, and TCR beta sequencing was performed on peripheral blood mononuclear cells. Genomic DNA was extracted from the blood cell samples with the Qiagen DNeasy Blood Extraction Kit. Reading the germline V gene gives CDR1 SNHLY and CDR2 FYNNEI. There are 15 amino acids in the CDR3, from cysteine to phenylalanine inclusive. Solely the CDR3 DNA is kept, with 45 bases framed from the first base.

What was sequenced was PBMCs. The clonotype was recovered from a man in his sixties in good health and CMV-seronegative. Recombination joined TRBV2 with TRBJ1-4, with a weak D call of TRBD1 (6 bases match). The CDR3: CASSEVTGRNEKLFF. The nucleotides read TGTGCCAGCAGCGAAGTTACAGGGAGAAATGAAAAACTGTTTTTT.